The 20 T cell receptor beta chains below were found in one sample sequenced in a study of cytomegalovirus exposure and HLA in healthy donors. 13 Jbeta primers and 60 Vbeta primers were used for the PCR. TCRdb's copy holds only in-frame clones and misses some; the assay was immunoSEQ multiplex PCR. The sample includes 55,000 to 80,000 clones, approximately 80% of them seen just once. Material: PBMCs. Receptors were obtained from a woman aged 25 to 39 in good health and CMV-seronegative.

The table lists this clone with a count of one. The V and J genes are TRBV18 and TRBJ1-2, with a possible D match to TRBD1 (6 bases). The germline V gene encodes CDR1 KGHSH and CDR2 LQKENI. Trimming took 0 bases from V and 5 from J, leaving 10 bases between them. There are 14 residues in the CDR3. CDR3 in DNA: TGTGCCAGCTCACCACCGGGACACTTTTATGGCTACACCTTC. This gives the protein CASSPPGHFYGYTF.

This clone has a handful of counts. CDR3 protein: CASSFQAQGTGELFF. The CDR3 DNA follows: TGTGCCAGCAGCTTTCAGGCTCAGGGGACCGGGGAGCTGTTTTTT. This chain connects TRBV11-3 to TRBJ2-2, with D possibly matching TRBD1 (6 bases). V was pared by 3 bases and J by 5 bases, with 13 bases between. The CDR3 runs 15 residues. CDR1 and CDR2 (germline): SGHNT, YENEEA.

The chain links TRBV15 to TRBJ2-1; 9 bases are shared with TRBD2. There are 18 residues in the CDR3. Trimming removed 5 bases from V and 5 bases from J; junction bases left unmatched: 16. Germline CDR1 and CDR2: LNHNV and YYDKDF (reference sequence). CDR3 residues: CATSRKAGGLTKNNEQFF. The CDR3 DNA reads as TGTGCCACCAGCCGGAAAGCGGGGGGCTTAACCAAGAACAATGAGCAGTTCTTC.

The chain carries TRBV28 and TRBJ1-3; D is unresolved. V shed 3 bases and J shed 8 bases, with 17 bases lying between them. CDR3 length: 15 amino acids. Germline CDR1 MDHEN, CDR2 SYDVKM. CDR3 residues: CASSFRGSQVDTIYF. CDR3 bases: TGTGCCAGCAGTTTCCGGGGTTCCCAGGTGGACACCATATATTTT.

The V call is TRBV5-6, the J call TRBJ2-7, with 8 bases matching TRBD2. V dropped 3 bases and J dropped 0; count of bases not matched to a gene: 8. Germline V lookup: CDR1 SGHDT, CDR2 YYEEEE. The CDR3 is made up of 16 amino acids. The DNA of the CDR3 is TGTGCCAGCAGCTCCCGGGGCCGGGGGGGCTCCTACGAGCAGTACTTC. Translation gives CASSSRGRGGSYEQYF.

CDR3 region: CASSLAFSGDTDTQYF. The CDR3 DNA reads as TGCGCCAGCAGCTTGGCCTTTAGCGGGGACACAGATACGCAGTATTTT. The gene calls are TRBV5-1 and TRBJ2-3; 8 nucleotides align to TRBD2. Unmatched junction bases numbered 5, after V lost 0 bases and J lost 2 bases. The CDR3 spans 16 residues. Germline V lookup: CDR1 SGHRS, CDR2 YFSETQ.

CDR3 DNA: TGTGCCATCAGTGACCCCAGGGAACCCAAGGCCACCCAGTACTTC. The encoded protein is CAISDPREPKATQYF. The chain couples TRBV10-3 to TRBJ2-5; tentatively, D is TRBD1 (5 bases). CDR1 ENHRY and CDR2 SYGVKD come from the germline V gene. The CDR3 length is 15 residues. V lost 3 bases to trimming and J lost 8 bases, with 19 bases between them.

CDR3 in DNA: TGCGCCAGCAGTGAGTCGGGCGGGGTGAAGCAGTTCTTC. It codes for CASSESGGVKQFF. This chain joins TRBV10-1 and TRBJ2-1, with D perhaps matching TRBD2 (6 bases). The germline gives CDR1 WNHNN, CDR2 SYGVQD (reference sequence). The V gene lost 0 bases and the J gene lost 11 bases, with 11 bases spanning the gap. The CDR3 sequence is 13 residues long.

The chain couples TRBV5-1 to TRBJ1-1, with D unclear. V was shortened by 0 bases and J by 4 bases, with 13 bases between the two germline ends. This CDR3 has 15 amino acids. The germline V gene encodes CDR1 SGHRS and CDR2 YFSETQ. DNA for the CDR3: TGCGCCAGCAGCTTGGCCGGTGGGCTGAGCACTGAAGCTTTCTTT. Its protein is CASSLAGGLSTEAFF.

The chain links TRBV7-2 to TRBJ2-3, with 10 bases aligning to TRBD1. The CDR3 totals 16 residues. CDR1 and CDR2 from the germline V gene are SGHTA and FQGNSA. Losses at the gene ends were 1 base for V and 4 bases for J; bases not matched to a gene: 5. CDR3 in DNA: TGTGCCAGCAGCTTAGTGACAGGGGGCGGATCAGATACGCAGTATTTT. This gives the protein CASSLVTGGGSDTQYF.

The J gene is TRBJ1-1, the V gene TRBV5-1, with D possibly TRBD1 on 5 matching bases. V dropped 4 bases and J dropped 5 bases, with 12 bases sitting between them. The CDR3 is 13 residues long. Germline CDR1 is SGHRS and CDR2 is YFSETQ. The CDR3 region has the DNA TGCGCCAGCAGCCCCGGCGGGGCTACTGAAGCTTTCTTT. It is translated as CASSPGGATEAFF.

The chain is built from TRBV11-2 and TRBJ2-2, with 7 bases matching TRBD1. The germline V gene encodes CDR1 SGHAT and CDR2 FQNNGV. V lost 1 base to trimming and J lost 5 bases; unmatched junction nucleotides: 4. CDR3 length: 15 residues. The CDR3 loop reads CASSLGGGGTGELFF. For the CDR3, the DNA is TGTGCCAGCAGCTTAGGAGGGGGCGGGACCGGGGAGCTGTTTTTT.

J is TRBJ2-7 and V is TRBV11-3; possibly TRBD1 for D (5 bases). In germline, CDR1 is SGHNT, CDR2 YENEEA. The V gene lost 1 base and the J gene lost 0 bases, with 10 bases spanning the gap. The CDR3 length is 15 residues. The CDR3: CASSLGPRGSYEQYF. The CDR3 bases are TGTGCCAGCAGCTTAGGTCCTAGGGGCTCCTACGAGCAGTACTTC. Supplemented by reference TRBV11-3 and TRBJ2-7, the full variable domain reads EAGVVQSPRYKIIEKKQPVAFWCNPISGHNTLYWYLQNLGQGPELLIRYENEEAVDDSQLPKDRFSAERLKGVDSTLKIQPAELGDSAVYLCASSLGPRGSYEQYFGPGTRLTVT.

This chain connects TRBV5-4 to TRBJ2-3; 7 bases agree with TRBD2. Germline-derived CDR1 and CDR2 are SGHNT and YYREEE (reference sequence). This CDR3 is built from 15 residues. The trim removed 2 bases at V and 4 bases at J, leaving 7 bases unmatched. Written as DNA, the CDR3 is TGTGCCAGCAGCTTTTGGGGGGGTGGTGCAGATACGCAGTATTTT. Translated: CASSFWGGGADTQYF. Full variable domain (rest looked up from reference TRBV5-4 and TRBJ2-3): ETGVTQSPTHLIKTRGQQVTLRCSSQSGHNTVSWYQQALGQGPQFIFQYYREEENGRGNFPPRFSGLQFPNYSSELNVNALELDDSALYLCASSFWGGGADTQYFGPGTRLTVL.

The V call is TRBV6-5, the J call TRBJ1-1; 7 bases map to TRBD1. The CDR3 is made up of 15 amino acids. Germline CDR1 reads MNHEY; CDR2 reads SVGAGI. The V segment lost 6 bases and the J segment 6 bases; nucleotides outside the gene matches: 13. CDR3 sequence reads: CASRPPQGVKAEAFF. The CDR3 nucleotides are TGTGCCAGCAGACCACCTCAGGGGGTTAAAGCTGAAGCTTTCTTT.

V is TRBV5-5 and J is TRBJ1-1, with D unclear. V was trimmed by 0 bases and J by 1 base, leaving 7 bases between them. Looked up from germline, CDR1 is SGHKS and CDR2 is YYEKEE (reference sequence). This CDR3 contains 14 residues. The DNA for the CDR3 is TGTGCCAGCAGCTTGGTACCAGAGAACACTGAAGCTTTCTTT. Encoded protein: CASSLVPENTEAFF.

The chain recombines TRBV2 with TRBJ1-3; TRBD1 is a possible D gene (6 bases). The CDR3 spans 14 residues. The V gene lost 4 bases and the J gene lost 2 bases, with 9 bases spanning the gap. Germline CDR1 SNHLY, CDR2 FYNNEI. The CDR3 reads CASSGNRAGNTIYF. In DNA form, the CDR3 reads TGTGCCAGCAGTGGTAACAGGGCTGGAAACACCATATATTTT.

This clone was picked up a small number of times. The chain recombines TRBV18 with TRBJ1-1, with TRBD1 identical over 7 bases. Germline CDR1 reads KGHSH; CDR2 reads LQKENI. With V trimmed by 0 bases and J by 13 bases, 11 bases remained unmatched. The CDR3 is 14 residues long. The chain's CDR3 is CASSPPYGTAGYFF. CDR3 bases: TGTGCCAGCTCACCACCGTATGGGACAGCCGGATATTTCTTT.

This rearrangement joins TRBV5-6 to TRBJ2-2, with 8 bases aligning to TRBD1. CDR3 size: 16 residues. Germline lookup yields CDR1 SGHDT and CDR2 YYEEEE. V was clipped by 0 bases and J by 4 bases; unmatched bases: 5. CDR3 protein: CASSLVPGGGTGELFF. CDR3 DNA: TGTGCCAGCAGCTTGGTTCCAGGGGGCGGCACCGGGGAGCTGTTTTTT.

This clone was seen a few times. V usage is TRBV19 and J usage is TRBJ2-7; 8 bases are a match to TRBD1. The length of the CDR3 is 13 residues. Trimming at V came to 8 bases and at J to 0 bases, leaving 3 bases not matched to a gene. From germline, CDR1 is LNHDA and CDR2 SQIVND (reference sequence). The CDR3 nucleotides are TGTGCCAGTGGACAGGGATACTCCTACGAGCAGTACTTC. Its protein product is CASGQGYSYEQYF.